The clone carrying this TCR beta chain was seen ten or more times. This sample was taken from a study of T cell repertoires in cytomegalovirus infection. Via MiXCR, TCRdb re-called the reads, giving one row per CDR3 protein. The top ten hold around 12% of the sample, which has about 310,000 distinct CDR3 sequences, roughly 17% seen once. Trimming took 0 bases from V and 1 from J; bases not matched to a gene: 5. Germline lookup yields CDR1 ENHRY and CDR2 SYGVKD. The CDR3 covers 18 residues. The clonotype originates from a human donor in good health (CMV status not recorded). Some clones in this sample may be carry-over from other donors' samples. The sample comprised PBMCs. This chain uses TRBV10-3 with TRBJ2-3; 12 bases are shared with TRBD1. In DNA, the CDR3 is TGTGCCATCAGTGAGTCCTTAGGGACAGGGGGCGGCACAGATACGCAGTATTTT. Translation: CAISESLGTGGGTDTQYF.